The 29 T cell receptor beta chains in this list originate from one sample, sequenced in a study of OX40 agonist ivuxolimab in advanced cancers. Sequencing used immunoSEQ multiplex PCR; TCRdb keeps in-frame clones, though not all of them. Counted here are 60,000 or so clones, more than 75% occurring once; the ten biggest clones make up around 4.7%. Sequenced here: CD4+ or CD8+ T cells sorted from blood, sampled in a trial of the OX40 agonist ivuxolimab. All receptors derive from an adult with an advanced solid tumor such as melanoma, head and neck, liver or kidney cancer.

CDR3 sequence reads: CASNGDYEKLFF. CDR3 sequence (DNA): TGTGCCAGCAACGGGGACTATGAAAAACTGTTTTTT. This chain uses TRBV2 with TRBJ1-4; a possible D gene is TRBD1 (5 bases). This CDR3 contains 12 residues. Per the germline V gene, CDR1 is SNHLY and CDR2 is FYNNEI. The V and J ends lost 7 bases and 6 bases respectively, with 9 bases between them.

This rearrangement joins TRBV7-9 to TRBJ2-5; D possibly corresponds to TRBD1 (5 bases). Per germline, CDR1 SEHNR and CDR2 FQNEAQ (reference sequence). The CDR3 extends over 14 amino acids. Trimming pared 2 bases from V and 3 bases from J, leaving 10 bases between. Here the CDR3 DNA reads TGTGCCAGCAGCTTATTGGGGCACAAAGAGACCCAGTACTTC. As protein: CASSLLGHKETQYF.

V and J are TRBV7-9 and TRBJ2-7; tentatively, D is TRBD2 (6 bases). The CDR3 has 15 amino acids. V dropped 5 bases and J dropped 2 bases, with 16 bases sitting between them. Germline assignment: CDR1 SEHNR and CDR2 FQNEAQ (reference sequence). DNA for the CDR3: TGTGCCAGCAGCCCTAGACTGGCGGGGACCTACGAGCAGTACTTC. Translation gives CASSPRLAGTYEQYF.

The chain has TRBV5-4 and TRBJ2-7; 10 bases are a match to TRBD2. V gave up 5 bases and J gave up 6 bases; unmatched junction bases: 8. This CDR3 region has 14 residues. In germline, CDR1 is SGHNT, CDR2 YYREEE (reference sequence). In nucleotides, the CDR3 is TGTGCCAGCAGTTCCGGGACTAGCGTCTTCGAGCAGTACTTC. Protein product: CASSSGTSVFEQYF.

The CDR3 reads CASAPGTGAQPQHF. DNA for the CDR3: TGTGCCAGCGCACCCGGGACAGGGGCTCAGCCCCAGCATTTT. The J gene is TRBJ1-5, the V gene TRBV27, with 10 nucleotides matching TRBD1. The CDR3 sequence is 14 residues long. The germline V gene encodes CDR1 MNHEY and CDR2 SMNVEV (reference sequence). The V and J ends lost 8 bases and 6 bases, in that order; junction bases with no gene match: 7.

The chain has TRBV7-2 and TRBJ2-4, with 8 bases lining up with TRBD1. CDR1 and CDR2 from the germline V gene are SGHTA and FQGNSA. Trimming took 5 bases from V and 5 from J; bases not matched to a gene: 5. The CDR3 has 14 residues. DNA for the CDR3: TGTGCCAGCAGCAAATCAGGGGGCCAAAACATTCAGTACTTC. Amino acids: CASSKSGGQNIQYF.

The V call is TRBV7-9, the J call TRBJ2-1, with D possibly matching TRBD2 (5 bases). Germline V CDR1 and CDR2: SEHNR, FQNEAQ (reference sequence). V was trimmed by 5 bases and J by 16 bases, leaving 18 bases between them. The CDR3 has 12 residues. The CDR3, as DNA: TGTGCCAGCAGCCCTGACTGGGTCCGGGAATTCTTC. It codes for CASSPDWVREFF.

In its sample, this clone was seen a few times. This rearrangement joins TRBV7-3 to TRBJ2-2; the D gene is possibly TRBD1 (5 bases). V was clipped by 5 bases and J by 6 bases, with 13 bases between them. Looked up from germline, CDR1 is SGHTA and CDR2 is FQGTGA. There are 14 residues in the CDR3. CDR3 protein: CASSQESGSGELFF. The CDR3 DNA sequence: TGTGCCAGCAGCCAGGAGTCAGGGTCCGGGGAGCTGTTTTTT.

This clone has a single count. The chain links TRBV5-8 to TRBJ2-5; D ambiguous. Germline V gene data show CDR1 as SGHTS and CDR2 as YDEGEE. Trimming left V 1 base short and J 1 base short, with 11 bases between. The CDR3 extends over 15 amino acids. Written as DNA, the CDR3 is TGTGCCAGCAGCTTGCGTCCACTAACCCAAGAGACCCAGTACTTC. Protein sequence: CASSLRPLTQETQYF.

The rearrangement joins TRBV2 to TRBJ2-1; no clear D. There are 11 residues in the CDR3. V was clipped by 6 bases and J by 6 bases, with 6 bases between them. Germline V gives CDR1 SNHLY, CDR2 FYNNEI. The CDR3 is CASSASNEQFF. DNA for the CDR3: TGTGCCAGCAGCGCCAGCAATGAGCAGTTCTTC.

This sequence joins TRBV6-4 and TRBJ2-3, with D possibly TRBD2 on 5 matching bases. The germline CDR1 and CDR2 sequences are MRHNA and SNTAGT. The CDR3 is 15 residues long. V lost 0 bases to trimming and J lost 3 bases, with 10 bases between them. In nucleotides, the CDR3 is TGTGCCAGCAGTGACTCAGAGGGTGGTACAGATACGCAGTATTTT. It codes for CASSDSEGGTDTQYF.

J is TRBJ2-2 and V is TRBV28; TRBD2 is a possible D gene (5 bases). Germline-derived CDR1 and CDR2 are MDHEN and SYDVKM. The CDR3 is 15 residues long. V lost 4 bases and J 8 bases, leaving 17 bases between the germline ends. The CDR3 is CASSSPGTPTGELFF. For the CDR3, the DNA is TGTGCCAGCAGTTCGCCGGGAACCCCGACAGGGGAGCTGTTTTTT.

The V and J genes are TRBV7-9 and TRBJ1-2; weak D call: TRBD1 (6 bases). V lost 5 bases to trimming and J lost 0 bases, with 16 bases between them. Germline-derived CDR1 and CDR2 are SEHNR and FQNEAQ (reference sequence). The CDR3 is made up of 16 amino acids. CDR3 residues: CASSQSQGPSNYGYTF. The CDR3 nucleotides read TGTGCCAGCAGCCAGTCCCAGGGGCCCTCTAACTATGGCTACACCTTC. Combining the CDR3 with reference TRBV7-9 and TRBJ1-2 gives the whole variable domain DTGVSQNPRHKITKRGQNVTFRCDPISEHNRLYWYRQTLGQGPEFLTYFQNEAQLEKSRLLSDRFSAERPKGSFSTLEIQRTEQGDSAMYLCASSQSQGPSNYGYTFGSGTRLTVV.

The CDR3 spells CASSPSVWNEQFF. The CDR3 coding sequence is TGTGCCAGCTCACCATCTGTGTGGAATGAGCAGTTCTTC. The chain uses TRBV18 and TRBJ2-1; no clear D gene. CDR1 and CDR2 from the germline V gene are KGHSH and LQKENI. The CDR3 is 13 amino acids. Between the trimmed V and J ends, which lost 2 bases and 7 bases, there was a span of 9 bases.

The gene calls are TRBV2 and TRBJ2-5; TRBD2 matches 11 bases. The germline V gene has CDR1 SNHLY and CDR2 FYNNEI. With 2 bases clipped from V and 1 base from J, the junction kept 12 bases outside the gene matches. This CDR3 is built from 19 residues. The DNA for the CDR3 is TGTGCCAGCAGTGAATCCCTAGCGGGAGGAGGAATGGGCCAAGAGACCCAGTACTTC. This sequence encodes CASSESLAGGGMGQETQYF.

The chain links TRBV28 to TRBJ1-4; D is possibly TRBD1 (6 bases). The germline V gene encodes CDR1 MDHEN and CDR2 SYDVKM. CDR3 size: 16 residues. Deletions cut 3 bases from V and 7 bases from J, with 18 bases between. The CDR3 bases are TGTGCCAGCAGTTTTGCCGGTCGGGGGGCTGGTGAAAAACTGTTTTTT. As protein: CASSFAGRGAGEKLFF. Full variable domain (missing parts from reference TRBV28 and TRBJ1-4): DVKVTQSSRYLVKRTGEKVFLECVQDMDHENMFWYRQDPGLGLRLIYFSYDVKMKEKGDIPEGYSVSREKKERFSLILESASTNQTSMYLCASSFAGRGAGEKLFFGSGTQLSVL.

This clone was seen a single time. V is TRBV28 and J is TRBJ2-2, with D unresolved. Trimming took 3 bases from V and 0 from J, leaving 8 bases between them. Per germline, CDR1 MDHEN and CDR2 SYDVKM. The CDR3 covers 15 residues. The CDR3 is CASSFGNPNTGELFF. The CDR3 nucleotides read TGTGCCAGCAGTTTCGGCAATCCGAACACCGGGGAGCTGTTTTTT.

The rearrangement uses TRBV9 and TRBJ2-3, with TRBD1 matching 8 bases. The V and J ends lost 4 bases and 1 base, in that order; junction bases with no gene match: 11. Per germline, CDR1 SGDLS and CDR2 YYNGEE. CDR3 length equals 17 residues. The CDR3 sequence: CASSRESTGDGTDTQYF. CDR3 coding DNA: TGTGCCAGCAGCAGAGAGTCGACAGGGGACGGCACAGATACGCAGTATTTT.

The DNA for the CDR3 is TGTGCCAGCAGAACCCCTAACTATGGCTACACCTTC. As protein: CASRTPNYGYTF. The chain carries TRBV27 and TRBJ1-2; no reliable D call. The CDR3 consists of 12 residues. V lost 6 bases and J lost 0, with 5 bases in between. Germline V gene sequence: CDR1 MNHEY, CDR2 SMNVEV (reference sequence).

By its share, this clone is medium-sized. The chain has TRBV9 and TRBJ1-2; D gene ambiguous. The V gene lost 5 bases and the J gene lost 1 base, with 9 bases spanning the gap. The germline gives CDR1 SGDLS, CDR2 YYNGEE. The CDR3 consists of 13 residues. CDR3 in amino acids: CASRAVDNYGYTF. The CDR3 coding sequence is TGTGCCAGCAGAGCAGTGGATAACTATGGCTACACCTTC.

This clone was observed a single time. V usage is TRBV7-9 and J usage is TRBJ2-1; TRBD1 might be the D (8 bases). Germline lookup yields CDR1 SEHNR and CDR2 FQNEAQ (reference sequence). V lost 5 bases to trimming and J lost 7 bases, with 30 bases between them. The CDR3 extends over 19 amino acids. This CDR3 reads CASSTGGRDYPKPINEQFF. The CDR3 bases are TGTGCCAGCAGCACAGGGGGGAGGGACTACCCGAAACCAATAAATGAGCAGTTCTTC.

This clone showed up just a few times. The rearrangement links TRBV28 to TRBJ2-7; 7 positions agree with TRBD2. The ends lost 6 bases at V and 0 bases at J; junction bases unmatched: 5. Germline V gene sequence: CDR1 MDHEN, CDR2 SYDVKM. This CDR3 contains 14 residues. For the CDR3, the DNA is TGTGCCAGCAGACGGGAGGCGAGCTCCTACGAGCAGTACTTC. Amino acids: CASRREASSYEQYF.

This chain joins TRBV7-3 and TRBJ2-1; 9 bases match TRBD2. This CDR3 has 15 residues. V gave up 5 bases and J gave up 9 bases; unmatched junction bases: 11. CDR1 is SGHTA, CDR2 FQGTGA, per germline. For the CDR3, the DNA is TGTGCCAGCAGCCCGTCCCCGCGGGAGGGGGGTGAGCAGTTCTTC. Encoded protein: CASSPSPREGGEQFF.

This sequence joins TRBV5-1 and TRBJ2-1; D gene unclear. The CDR3 loop spans 15 amino acids. CDR1 SGHRS and CDR2 YFSETQ come from the germline V gene. V gave up 2 bases and J gave up 0 bases, with 9 bases separating them. The CDR3 region is CASSLGSASYNEQFF. CDR3 nucleotide sequence: TGCGCCAGCAGCTTAGGTTCGGCCTCCTACAATGAGCAGTTCTTC.

The gene calls are TRBV7-3 and TRBJ2-1; D not resolved. The ends were cut back, 5 bases at V and 9 bases at J, with 11 bases in the middle. The CDR3 covers 12 residues. CDR1 and CDR2 (germline): SGHTA, FQGTGA. As DNA, the CDR3 is TGTGCCAGCAGCCTCGGCAGCAGTGAGCAGTTCTTC. Encoded protein: CASSLGSSEQFF.

The V gene is TRBV7-2, the J gene TRBJ1-5, with TRBD1 matching over 7 bases. The CDR3 has 15 residues. Germline V CDR1 and CDR2: SGHTA, FQGNSA. V dropped 5 bases and J dropped 2; count of bases not matched to a gene: 6. The CDR3 sequence is CASSPDRAGNQPQHF. DNA for the CDR3: TGTGCCAGCAGCCCAGACAGGGCCGGCAATCAGCCCCAGCATTTT.

The V call is TRBV19, the J call TRBJ2-3; D is ambiguous. The CDR3 loop spans 15 amino acids. Germline CDR1 reads LNHDA; CDR2 reads SQIVND (reference sequence). V dropped 2 bases and J dropped 4 bases, with 13 bases sitting between them. CDR3 loop: CASSISFRWADTQYF. The CDR3 nucleotides read TGTGCCAGTAGTATAAGTTTTCGGTGGGCAGATACGCAGTATTTT.

DNA for the CDR3: TGTGCCAGCAGCTTACTGACGGGCGCCAACACAGATACGCAGTATTTT. Translating it yields CASSLLTGANTDTQYF. The chain combines TRBV7-8 with TRBJ2-3; D gene ambiguous. The length of the CDR3 is 16 residues. Deletions cut 2 bases from V and 2 bases from J, with 14 bases between. Germline CDR1 SGHVS, CDR2 FQNEAQ.

The rearrangement links TRBV21-1 to TRBJ2-7. TRBV21-1 is tagged as a pseudogene. CDR3 length: 14 residues. The chain's CDR3 is CASSPRGCSYEQYF. CDR3 in DNA: TGTGCCAGCAGCCCCCGGGGCTGCTCCTACGAGCAGTACTTC.